The 24 T cell receptor beta chains reported below all come from one sample, sequenced in a study of cytomegalovirus exposure and HLA in healthy donors. Vbeta (60) and Jbeta (13) primers were used in the PCR. Here immunoSEQ multiplex PCR was the method, and the copy in TCRdb shows in-frame clones only, minus some. The sample records over 150,000 clones, roughly 76% being singletons. The sequenced material came from PBMCs. The receptors come from a human donor in good health.

The chain has TRBV7-2 and TRBJ1-3; the D is unclear. Germline-derived CDR1 and CDR2 are SGHTA and FQGNSA. V gave up 5 bases and J gave up 0 bases, with 20 bases separating them. This CDR3 comprises 18 residues. CDR3 nucleotides: TGTGCCAGCAGCGAAGCGCTACCGGAACTCGTCTCTGGAAACACCATATATTTT. Translated: CASSEALPELVSGNTIYF.

The chain is built from TRBV18 and TRBJ2-2; a possible D gene is TRBD1 (5 bases). V was cut by 0 bases and J by 7 bases, with 9 bases left in between. The germline V gene encodes CDR1 KGHSH and CDR2 LQKENI. This CDR3 region has 14 residues. The CDR3 DNA sequence: TGTGCCAGCTCACCACCGGACAAGTTCGGGGAGCTGTTTTTT. It specifies CASSPPDKFGELFF.

The rearrangement uses TRBV7-9 and TRBJ1-3, with TRBD1 identical over 7 bases. CDR3 length equals 16 residues. Germline values: CDR1 SEHNR, CDR2 FQNEAQ (reference sequence). With V trimmed by 7 bases and J by 0 bases, 9 bases remained unmatched. The CDR3 DNA follows: TGTGCCAGCAAGCCGGGAGGGGGCGGCTCTGGAAACACCATATATTTT. Its translation: CASKPGGGGSGNTIYF.

The V gene is TRBV19, the J gene TRBJ2-7; a possible D gene is TRBD1 (5 bases). In germline, CDR1 is LNHDA, CDR2 SQIVND (reference sequence). V was pared by 0 bases and J by 2 bases, with 14 bases between. CDR3 length: 16 amino acids. CDR3 DNA: TGTGCCAGTAGTATAGACCTCTCAGGGAATCCCTACGAGCAGTACTTC. It is translated as CASSIDLSGNPYEQYF.

This chain uses TRBV7-9 with TRBJ2-7; TRBD1 matches 9 bases. V was clipped by 6 bases and J by 3 bases; unmatched bases: 12. The germline CDR1 and CDR2 sequences are SEHNR and FQNEAQ (reference sequence). The CDR3 has 16 residues. Here the CDR3 DNA reads TGTGCCAGCAGTGCCACGAGCGGGACAGGGAACTACGAGCAGTACTTC. Amino acid sequence: CASSATSGTGNYEQYF.

Regarding this clone: Different DNA sequences within this sample yield the same CDR3. This chain uses TRBV4-3 with TRBJ1-2, with a weak D call TRBD1 (6 bases). From germline, CDR1 is LGHNA and CDR2 YSLEER. The CDR3 loop spans 15 amino acids. V lost 1 base and J lost 5, with 14 bases in between. CDR3 protein: CASSQGGGGGYGYTF. The CDR3 DNA follows: TGCGCCAGCAGCCAAGGTGGGGGAGGGGGGTATGGCTACACCTTC.

The chain joins TRBV6-5 to TRBJ1-2; 7 bases line up with TRBD1. Looked up from germline, CDR1 is MNHEY and CDR2 is SVGAGI. This CDR3 region has 12 residues. V was clipped by 8 bases and J by 8 bases; unmatched bases: 8. CDR3 residues: CASYQGDGGYTF. Written as DNA, the CDR3 is TGTGCCAGCTATCAGGGGGATGGGGGCTACACCTTC.

The rearrangement uses TRBV19 and TRBJ2-5; TRBD2 is a possible D gene (6 bases). The germline CDR1 and CDR2 sequences are LNHDA and SQIVND (reference sequence). The V and J ends lost 3 bases and 4 bases respectively, with 15 bases between them. CDR3 length: 15 amino acids. The CDR3 region is CASSMRGVFGETQYF. DNA for the CDR3: TGTGCCAGTAGTATGCGCGGGGTTTTTGGAGAGACCCAGTACTTC. Using reference TRBV19 and TRBJ2-5 for the parts outside the CDR3, the full variable domain is DGGITQSPKYLFRKEGQNVTLSCEQNLNHDAMYWYRQDPGQGLRLIYYSQIVNDFQKGDIAEGYSVSREKKESFPLTVTSAQKNPTAFYLCASSMRGVFGETQYFGPGTRLLVL.

Only one count was recorded for this clone. V usage is TRBV2 and J usage is TRBJ1-1; TRBD1 aligns across 12 bases. Trimming took 9 bases from V and 5 from J; bases not matched to a gene: 4. The CDR3 is 13 residues long. Germline V gene lookup returns CDR1 SNHLY and CDR2 FYNNEI. The CDR3 region is CARGTGGRTEAFF. CDR3 bases: TGTGCCAGGGGGACAGGGGGCCGAACTGAAGCTTTCTTT. The whole variable domain, remainder taken from reference TRBV2 and TRBJ1-1, is EPEVTQTPSHQVTQMGQEVILRCVPISNHLYFYWYRQILGQKVEFLVSFYNNEISEKSEIFDDQFSVERPDGSNFTLKIRSTKLEDSAMYFCARGTGGRTEAFFGQGTRLTVV.

The chain couples TRBV11-2 to TRBJ2-7, with D possibly matching TRBD2 (6 bases). In germline, CDR1 is SGHAT, CDR2 FQNNGV. This CDR3 contains 13 residues. Trimming took 5 bases from V and 3 from J, leaving 11 bases between them. CDR3: CASSRDLYYEQYF. In nucleotides, the CDR3 is TGTGCCAGCAGCCGGGACTTATACTACGAGCAGTACTTC.

This chain joins TRBV2 and TRBJ1-6; D possibly corresponds to TRBD1 (5 bases). This CDR3 is 14 amino acids long. V shed 7 bases and J shed 10 bases, with 17 bases lying between them. CDR1 and CDR2 from the germline V gene are SNHLY and FYNNEI. The CDR3 nucleotides read TGTGCCAGCACGCCAGGGAATTTGGGCTCACCCCTCCACTTT. Translating it yields CASTPGNLGSPLHF.

V gene TRBV5-1 combines with J gene TRBJ1-2, with TRBD1 identical over 12 bases. The CDR3 extends over 15 amino acids. V dropped 4 bases and J dropped 5; count of bases not matched to a gene: 6. The germline gives CDR1 SGHRS, CDR2 YFSETQ. Here the CDR3 reads CASSGGQGARYGYTF. CDR3 DNA: TGCGCCAGCAGCGGGGGACAGGGGGCGCGGTATGGCTACACCTTC.

The chain employs TRBV10-2 and TRBJ2-7, with TRBD2 as a possible D gene (5 bases). CDR1 and CDR2 from the germline V gene are WSHSY and SAAADI. The length of the CDR3 is 15 residues. V lost 3 bases and J 7 bases, leaving 19 bases between the germline ends. The CDR3 reads CASSDIVIARTEQYF. Here the CDR3 DNA reads TGCGCCAGCAGTGATATAGTCATTGCGAGGACTGAGCAGTACTTC.

The J gene is TRBJ2-5, the V gene TRBV15, with D possibly being TRBD1 (6 bases). The end of the DNA fits TRBJ2-7 better, so the J call may be wrong. Germline V gene data show CDR1 as LNHNV and CDR2 as YYDKDF (reference sequence). This CDR3 region has 17 residues. CDR3: CATSRGGQLLPIYEQYF. CDR3 nucleotides: TGTGCCACCAGCAGAGGGGGGCAACTCCTACCAATCTACGAGCAGTACTTC.

The V call is TRBV11-2, the J call TRBJ2-7; the D gene is possibly TRBD1 (7 bases). The CDR3 is made up of 15 amino acids. Germline V lookup: CDR1 SGHAT, CDR2 FQNNGV. The ends were cut back, 6 bases at V and 0 bases at J, with 15 bases in the middle. CDR3 in amino acids: CASSLSRDSSYEQYF. CDR3 DNA: TGTGCCAGCAGTTTGTCGCGGGACAGCTCCTACGAGCAGTACTTC.

This chain connects TRBV9 to TRBJ2-3, with 9 bases that match TRBD2. The J segment lost 2 bases and the V segment lost 4 bases, leaving 14 bases of the junction unmatched. CDR1 SGDLS and CDR2 YYNGEE come from the germline V gene. CDR3 size: 18 residues. The CDR3 reads CASSLTPTSGTPTDTQYF. CDR3 sequence (DNA): TGTGCCAGCAGCCTTACCCCGACTAGCGGAACACCCACAGATACGCAGTATTTT.

The rearrangement links TRBV9 to TRBJ1-1; 10 positions agree with TRBD1. CDR1 and CDR2 from the germline V gene are SGDLS and YYNGEE. CDR3 length equals 17 residues. V lost 4 bases to trimming and J lost 0 bases; unmatched junction nucleotides: 9. CDR3 bases: TGTGCCAGCAGCCAGGGACAGGGGCGTCATATGAACACTGAAGCTTTCTTT. Translating it yields CASSQGQGRHMNTEAFF.

The chain combines TRBV6-5 with TRBJ2-7, with 7 bases aligning to TRBD1. With 5 bases clipped from V and 2 bases from J, the junction kept 6 bases outside the gene matches. Germline lookup yields CDR1 MNHEY and CDR2 SVGAGI. The CDR3 runs 14 residues. The CDR3 region is CASSAGTAPYEQYF. The CDR3 DNA is TGTGCCAGCAGTGCCGGGACAGCTCCCTACGAGCAGTACTTC.

The chain links TRBV5-4 to TRBJ2-5; 9 nucleotides line up with TRBD1. This CDR3 has 14 residues. V dropped 2 bases and J dropped 4; count of bases not matched to a gene: 3. CDR1 and CDR2 (germline): SGHNT, YYREEE (reference sequence). The chain's CDR3 is CASSFNRGPETQYF. Written as DNA, the CDR3 is TGTGCCAGCAGCTTTAACAGGGGGCCAGAGACCCAGTACTTC.

The J gene is TRBJ2-1, the V gene TRBV28; TRBD1 matches 7 bases. With 6 bases clipped from V and 6 bases from J, the junction kept 11 bases outside the gene matches. Germline loops: CDR1 MDHEN, CDR2 SYDVKM. The CDR3 loop spans 15 amino acids. The CDR3: CASSLSGDRVNEQFF. The CDR3 DNA follows: TGTGCCAGCAGCCTCTCTGGAGACAGGGTCAATGAGCAGTTCTTC.

The chain combines TRBV9 with TRBJ1-1, with TRBD1 matching 9 bases. The germline V gene has CDR1 SGDLS and CDR2 YYNGEE. The V gene end was trimmed by 4 bases and the J gene end by 3 bases; junction bases not matched to a gene: 7. The CDR3 extends over 15 amino acids. In DNA form, the CDR3 reads TGTGCCAGCAGCACCTTGGGACAGGGTGACACTGAAGCTTTCTTT. Translating it yields CASSTLGQGDTEAFF.

This sequence joins TRBV7-9 and TRBJ1-1, with 10 bases identical to TRBD1. Losses at the gene ends were 5 bases for V and 5 bases for J; bases not matched to a gene: 8. The CDR3 is 15 amino acids. Germline V gene sequence: CDR1 SEHNR, CDR2 FQNEAQ (reference sequence). DNA for the CDR3: TGTGCCAGCAGCACAAGACAGGGGGCTGGTACTGAAGCTTTCTTT. This encodes CASSTRQGAGTEAFF.

The rearrangement uses TRBV19 and TRBJ2-7; D possibly corresponds to TRBD1 (6 bases). Trimming took 4 bases from V and 3 from J, leaving 13 bases between them. This CDR3 is 14 amino acids long. The germline CDR1 and CDR2 sequences are LNHDA and SQIVND (reference sequence). The CDR3 region is CASSTKTGNYEQYF. As DNA, the CDR3 is TGTGCCAGTAGTACCAAGACAGGAAACTACGAGCAGTACTTC.

This rearrangement joins TRBV5-1 to TRBJ2-1; 8 bases match TRBD2. This CDR3 region has 16 residues. V gave up 0 bases and J gave up 3 bases; unmatched junction bases: 5. Germline loops: CDR1 SGHRS, CDR2 YFSETQ. Written as DNA, the CDR3 is TGCGCCAGCAGCTTGGCCCCCGGGACTAGCTACAATGAGCAGTTCTTC. It codes for CASSLAPGTSYNEQFF.